The 5 T cell receptor beta chains below come from one sample, sequenced in a study of blood T cells in healthy people across ages. Through a sample-barcoded 5' primer and a J-beta primer mix, a second PCR was run for roughly 6 to 12 cycles. TCRdb redid the calling of the 5' RACE reads with MiXCR, one entry per CDR3 protein. In the table there are roughly 720,000 distinct CDR3 sequences, about 53% of which are singletons. The sample was blood. The source of these receptors is a man of 80 years or more in good health.

The genes are TRBV6-6 and TRBJ2-6; D is undetermined. V was clipped by 5 bases and J by 0 bases, with 5 bases between them. The germline V gene encodes CDR1 MNHNY and CDR2 SVGAGI (reference sequence). CDR3 length: 14 amino acids. The CDR3 loop is CASSLPSGANVLTF. The CDR3 DNA is TGTGCCAGCAGTCTCCCCTCTGGGGCCAACGTCCTGACTTTC.

The chain is built from TRBV7-8 and TRBJ2-6, with D uncertain. V lost 5 bases and J 2 bases, leaving 13 bases between the germline ends. The CDR3 consists of 16 residues. CDR1 is SGHVS, CDR2 FQNEAQ, per germline. The CDR3 here is CASSLHHWTGANVLTF. The CDR3, as DNA: TGTGCCAGCAGCCTCCACCACTGGACTGGGGCCAACGTCCTGACTTTC.

This chain connects TRBV4-2 to TRBJ2-7, with 10 bases identical to TRBD2. Germline lookup yields CDR1 LGHNA and CDR2 YNFKEQ. V shed 1 base, J shed 4 bases, and the junction held 10 bases outside the gene matches. The CDR3 is made up of 17 amino acids. CDR3 in DNA: TGTGCCAGCAGCCAAGTTGCCCAGCGGGAGGGCCTTTACGAGCAGTACTTC. Residues: CASSQVAQREGLYEQYF.

This chain joins TRBV20-1 and TRBJ2-3; the D gene is possibly TRBD2 (6 bases). Trimming cost V 0 bases and J 3 bases, with 13 bases left between them. Germline V gene lookup returns CDR1 DFQATT and CDR2 SNEGSKA (reference sequence). This CDR3 comprises 15 residues. CDR3 protein: CSARDVSGATDTQYF. The CDR3 coding sequence is TGCAGTGCTAGAGACGTTTCGGGAGCGACAGATACGCAGTATTTT.

The chain recombines TRBV29-1 with TRBJ2-2; no definite D call. Germline V gives CDR1 SQVTM, CDR2 ANQGSEA. This CDR3 contains 16 residues. V lost 7 bases and J 0 bases, leaving 18 bases between the germline ends. The CDR3 region has the DNA TGCAGCGCCCGTCCCCGCGGAGAGCCGAACACCGGGGAGCTGTTTTTT. This encodes CSARPRGEPNTGELFF.